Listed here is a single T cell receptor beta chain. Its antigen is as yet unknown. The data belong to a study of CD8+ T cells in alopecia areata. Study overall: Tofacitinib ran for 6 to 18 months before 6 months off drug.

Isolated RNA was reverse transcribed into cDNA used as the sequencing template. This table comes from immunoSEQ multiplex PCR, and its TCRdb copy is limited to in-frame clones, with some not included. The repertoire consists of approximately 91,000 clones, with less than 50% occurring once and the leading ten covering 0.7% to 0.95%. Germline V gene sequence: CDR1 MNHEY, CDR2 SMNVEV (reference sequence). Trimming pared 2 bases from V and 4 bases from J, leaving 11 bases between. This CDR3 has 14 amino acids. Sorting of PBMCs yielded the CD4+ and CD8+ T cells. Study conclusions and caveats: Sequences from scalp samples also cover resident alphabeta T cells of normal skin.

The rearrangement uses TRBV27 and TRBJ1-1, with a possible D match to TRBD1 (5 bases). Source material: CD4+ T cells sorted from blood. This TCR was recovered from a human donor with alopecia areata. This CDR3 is CASSLEGRGTEAFF. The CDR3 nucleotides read TGTGCCAGCAGTTTAGAGGGGCGCGGCACTGAAGCTTTCTTT.